The sequence of this T cell receptor beta chain was determined in a study of T cell changes during pregnancy in multiple sclerosis (dated 2019 in TCRdb). For the wider study: In women with multiple sclerosis, the researchers looked at how the T cell repertoire shifted as pregnancy progressed.

Remarks on this clone: The antigen this receptor binds is unknown. No base-level quality is on record; no much larger clone is a single base apart.

Libraries were prepared through the immunoSEQ multiplex PCR assay. This immuneACCESS table, as held by TCRdb, lists in-frame sequences with V and J called but not all clones. Of the missing ones, under half trace to an unresolved V gene in checked studies; the others have no known cause. This sample comprises about 40,000 clones, around nine tenths of them detected only once. Over 6.5% of the sample lies in the top ten. CDR1 and CDR2 (MNHEY, SMNVEV) derive from the germline V gene (reference sequence). Ends trimmed: V by 2 bases, J by 1 base; bases unmatched to a gene: 1. From the cysteine through the phenylalanine, the CDR3 covers 15 amino acids. Just the 45-base CDR3 DNA is kept, in frame starting at base 1.

This chain joins TRBV27 to TRBJ2-7; 11 central nucleotides agree with TRBD1. This receptor was obtained from a female donor with multiple sclerosis, enrolled in a pregnancy study. The sample was CD8+ T cells from peripheral blood mononuclear cells, taken before pregnancy. The CDR3: CASSLGQGASYEQYF. The DNA reads as follows: TGTGCCAGCAGTTTAGGACAGGGGGCATCCTACGAGCAGTACTTC.